This TCR beta chain was observed in a study of brain T cells in children with intractable seizures. General study points: Clones missing pre-surgery may reflect undersampling of that blood sample.

Time point defined: blood from clinic visit 5 months post-surgery; TSC patient then seizure free. Sequencing was limited to surgery cases with top T cell transcript signatures in brain tissue. Here immunoSEQ multiplex PCR was the method, and the copy in TCRdb shows in-frame clones only, minus some. The table has about 350,000 clones, over 85% seen once. Concerning this clone: Its specificity is not known.

V lost 3 bases to trimming and J lost 1 base, with 13 bases between them. Germline CDR1 reads DFQATT; CDR2 reads SNEGSKA (reference sequence). The CDR3 runs 14 residues. The sequencing here drew on peripheral blood, taken roughly 5 months after surgery. The V and J genes are TRBV20-1 and TRBJ2-7; TRBD2 is a possible D gene (5 bases). The sequence came from a boy less than two years old with tuberous sclerosis and intractable seizures. In DNA form, the CDR3 reads TGCAGTGCTAGTGGGTCGGGAAAGTCCTACGAGCAGTACTTC. Translated: CSASGSGKSYEQYF.